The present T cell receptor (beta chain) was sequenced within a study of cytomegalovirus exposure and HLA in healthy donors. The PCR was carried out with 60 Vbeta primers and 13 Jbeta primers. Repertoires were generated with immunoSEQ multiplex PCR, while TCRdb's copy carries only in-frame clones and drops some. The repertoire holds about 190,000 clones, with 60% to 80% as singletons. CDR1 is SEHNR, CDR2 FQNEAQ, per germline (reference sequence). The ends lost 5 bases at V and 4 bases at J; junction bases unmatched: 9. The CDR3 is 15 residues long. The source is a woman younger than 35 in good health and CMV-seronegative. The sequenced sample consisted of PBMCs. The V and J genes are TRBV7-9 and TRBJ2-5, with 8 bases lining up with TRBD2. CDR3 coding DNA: TGTGCCAGCAGCCCGTCCCGGGGGGGCCGAGAGACCCAGTACTTC. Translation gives CASSPSRGGRETQYF.